This T cell receptor (beta chain) was captured in a study of T cells in Graves' hyperthyroidism and ophthalmopathy. TCR beta CDR3 regions were amplified from RNA. HTBI primers were employed in a first-round RT-PCR of the TCR CDR3. TCRdb recomputed calls from the multiplex PCR reads with MiXCR, one row per CDR3 protein. The table includes a few hundred thousand distinct CDR3 sequences, 19% detected once. At least ten counts were recorded for this clonotype. Antigen: not known. The V end lost 10 bases, the J end lost 3 bases, and 16 bases lay between the germline ends. Germline V gives CDR1 SGHVS, CDR2 FQNEAQ. The CDR3 runs to 13 residues. The study's findings and limits: The model anticipated ophthalmopathy a median approximately six months pre-onset.

The chain carries TRBV7-8 and TRBJ2-7; D is perhaps TRBD2 (5 bases). Sequencing was carried out using blood. The source is a woman aged 18-35 years with Graves' hyperthyroidism. The CDR3, as DNA: TGTGCCACCCGGGCCCGAGGGATCTACGAGCAGTACTTC. Amino acid sequence: CATRARGIYEQYF.